Below are 15 T cell receptor beta chains sequenced from a single sample in a study of OX40 agonist ivuxolimab in advanced cancers. TCRdb's table, derived via immunoSEQ multiplex PCR, lists solely in-frame clones and lacks some. The sample lists 84,000 or so clones, around 90% occurring once. This specimen consisted of CD4+ or CD8+ T cells sorted from blood, obtained in a trial of the OX40 agonist ivuxolimab. These receptors all come from an adult with an advanced solid tumor such as melanoma, head and neck, liver or kidney cancer.

The chain carries TRBV6-1 and TRBJ2-1, with 11 bases identical to TRBD1. Trimming cost V 4 bases and J 7 bases; bases outside gene matches: 12. This CDR3 region has 17 residues. The germline CDR1 and CDR2 sequences are MNHNS and SASEGT. The CDR3 nucleotides are TGTGCCAGCAGTGGGGGACAGGGGGTTAGGGGTACGAATGAGCAGTTCTTC. Translated, it gives CASSGGQGVRGTNEQFF.

The rearrangement uses TRBV29-1 and TRBJ1-2; 9 bases align to TRBD1. The germline V gene encodes CDR1 SQVTM and CDR2 ANQGSEA. Trimming removed 6 bases from V and 8 bases from J; junction bases left unmatched: 7. This CDR3 has 12 residues. The chain's CDR3 is CSVVQGALGYTF. In DNA, the CDR3 is TGCAGCGTGGTACAGGGGGCGTTGGGCTACACCTTC.

The chain recombines TRBV6-1 with TRBJ2-1; no definite D call. The V end lost 10 bases, the J end lost 9 bases, and 13 bases lay between the germline ends. The germline gives CDR1 MNHNS, CDR2 SASEGT. This CDR3 has 11 residues. CDR3 in amino acids: CAIQDWGEQFF. CDR3 in DNA: TGTGCCATTCAGGATTGGGGTGAGCAGTTCTTC.

This chain uses TRBV19 with TRBJ1-5; D gene unclear. The germline CDR1 and CDR2 sequences are LNHDA and SQIVND (reference sequence). The germline V and J ends were trimmed by 9 bases and 0 bases, with 12 bases remaining between them. The CDR3 loop spans 14 amino acids. The DNA for the CDR3 is TGTGCCAGACCCCCCAGTTATAGCAATCAGCCCCAGCATTTT. It yields the protein CARPPSYSNQPQHF. The full variable domain, completed using reference TRBV19 and TRBJ1-5, is DGGITQSPKYLFRKEGQNVTLSCEQNLNHDAMYWYRQDPGQGLRLIYYSQIVNDFQKGDIAEGYSVSREKKESFPLTVTSAQKNPTAFYLCARPPSYSNQPQHFGDGTRLSIL.

This clone was seen a single time. This rearrangement joins TRBV6-5 to TRBJ1-5; 8 bases align to TRBD1. Per the germline V gene, CDR1 is MNHEY and CDR2 is SVGAGI. With 5 bases clipped from V and 3 bases from J, the junction kept 3 bases outside the gene matches. The CDR3 has 14 residues. CDR3 coding DNA: TGTGCCAGCAGTCCCAGGGGGCTCAATCAGCCCCAGCATTTT. Translated, it gives CASSPRGLNQPQHF.

The chain links TRBV10-3 to TRBJ1-6, with a tentative D call TRBD1 (5 bases). CDR3 length: 14 residues. Germline CDR1 reads ENHRY; CDR2 reads SYGVKD. Deletions cut 8 bases from V and 10 bases from J, with 18 bases between. CDR3 sequence: CAIRVGGERSPLHF. The CDR3 DNA follows: TGTGCCATCCGCGTCGGGGGGGAAAGATCACCCCTCCACTTT.

The chain has TRBV6-6 and TRBJ2-3, with D perhaps TRBD1 or TRBD2 (5 bases each). The V end was cut by 5 bases, the J end by 4 bases, with 13 bases between. This CDR3 has 14 amino acids. From germline, CDR1 is MNHNY and CDR2 SVGAGI (reference sequence). DNA of the CDR3: TGTGCCAGCAGTCCCGAGCGAGGGGCAGATACGCAGTATTTT. This encodes CASSPERGADTQYF.

J is TRBJ2-3 and V is TRBV5-1; no definite D call. Per the germline V gene, CDR1 is SGHRS and CDR2 is YFSETQ. The V and J ends lost 0 bases and 2 bases respectively, with 10 bases between them. The length of the CDR3 is 15 residues. In DNA form, the CDR3 reads TGCGCCAGCAGCTTGGGACCTTATTCCACAGATACGCAGTATTTT. Amino acids: CASSLGPYSTDTQYF.

This sequence joins TRBV19 and TRBJ2-5; D is possibly TRBD1 or TRBD2 (6 bases each). CDR1 and CDR2 (germline): LNHDA, SQIVND (reference sequence). This CDR3 comprises 13 residues. Trimming shortened V by 4 bases and J by 4 bases, and 10 bases separated the two germline ends. CDR3 bases: TGTGCCAGTAGTAACGGGGGCGTAGAGACCCAGTACTTC. It encodes CASSNGGVETQYF.

This chain joins TRBV28 and TRBJ2-2; 8 positions agree with TRBD2. This CDR3 has 16 amino acids. CDR1 MDHEN and CDR2 SYDVKM come from the germline V gene. The ends lost 3 bases at V and 7 bases at J; junction bases unmatched: 10. The CDR3 DNA follows: TGTGCCAGCAGTTTGGCTAGCGGGTTAGGCGTCGGGGAGCTGTTTTTT. Its translation: CASSLASGLGVGELFF.

This rearrangement joins TRBV18 to TRBJ1-2; 8 nucleotides line up with TRBD1. Germline V CDR1 and CDR2: KGHSH, LQKENI. The CDR3 sequence is 14 residues long. V shed 3 bases and J 8 bases; nucleotides not matched to a gene: 8. In nucleotides, the CDR3 is TGTGCCAGCTCACCTCTACTAGGACAGGGAGGCTACACCTTC. Amino acids: CASSPLLGQGGYTF. Drawing the rest from reference TRBV18 and TRBJ1-2, the complete variable domain is NAGVMQNPRHLVRRRGQEARLRCSPMKGHSHVYWYRQLPEEGLKFMVYLQKENIIDESGMPKERFSAEFPKEGPSILRIQQVVRGDSAAYFCASSPLLGQGGYTFGSGTRLTVV.

This chain links TRBV27 with TRBJ2-7, with 12 nucleotides matching TRBD2. CDR1 MNHEY and CDR2 SMNVEV come from the germline V gene (reference sequence). The length of the CDR3 is 16 residues. V gave up 4 bases and J gave up 7 bases; unmatched junction bases: 11. CDR3 coding DNA: TGTGCCAGCAGTTATACCCGGACTAGCGGGACTCGTGAGCAGTACTTC. It specifies CASSYTRTSGTREQYF.

The V call is TRBV5-1, the J call TRBJ1-4; 9 bases match TRBD1. The V segment lost 4 bases and the J segment 4 bases; nucleotides outside the gene matches: 5. CDR1 is SGHRS, CDR2 YFSETQ, per germline. This CDR3 has 15 residues. CDR3 region: CASSQLTGGNEKLFF. CDR3 DNA: TGCGCCAGCAGCCAACTGACAGGGGGTAATGAAAAACTGTTTTTT.

This chain connects TRBV2 to TRBJ1-2; no reliable D call. The CDR3 covers 12 residues. Germline assignment: CDR1 SNHLY and CDR2 FYNNEI. With 7 bases removed from V and 2 bases from J, the gap between germline ends came to 8 bases. CDR3 amino acids: CASKAMNYGYTF. DNA of the CDR3: TGTGCCAGCAAGGCAATGAACTATGGCTACACCTTC. Full variable domain (outside the CDR3, taken from reference TRBV2 and TRBJ1-2): EPEVTQTPSHQVTQMGQEVILRCVPISNHLYFYWYRQILGQKVEFLVSFYNNEISEKSEIFDDQFSVERPDGSNFTLKIRSTKLEDSAMYFCASKAMNYGYTFGSGTRLTVV.

This clone showed up just a few times. The J gene is TRBJ2-7, the V gene TRBV7-3, with D tentatively TRBD1 (7 bases). Germline V gene data show CDR1 as SGHTA and CDR2 as FQGTGA. Trimming took off 5 bases at V and 3 bases at J, with 14 bases between the two ends. There are 14 residues in the CDR3. The CDR3: CASSPAGQYYEQYF. CDR3 nucleotide sequence: TGTGCCAGCAGCCCGGCGGGACAGTACTACGAGCAGTACTTC.